Below are 15 T cell receptor beta chains sequenced from a single sample in a study of T-cell reconstitution after alpha-beta-depleted transplantation in children. Preparation of the TCRbeta library was carried out with unique molecular identifiers. TCRdb used MiXCR to reprocess the PCR reads, holding one entry per CDR3 protein. The top ten hold 30% to 40% of the sample, which has about 580,000 distinct CDR3 sequences, approximately 30% seen once. Sequenced material: PBMCs, taken before TCRalphabeta/CD19-depleted stem cell transplant. The origin of the receptors is a boy younger than two with Wiskott-Aldrich syndrome, due to receive a stem cell transplant.

J is TRBJ1-2 and V is TRBV11-2, with 11 bases fitting TRBD1. J was trimmed by 5 bases and V by 4 bases; bases with no gene match: 18. The CDR3 consists of 19 residues. CDR1 and CDR2 from the germline V gene are SGHAT and FQNNGV. The CDR3 region is CASSSNSRDRGRLGYGYTF. CDR3 DNA: TGTGCCAGCAGCTCCAATTCCCGGGACAGGGGGAGGTTAGGATATGGCTACACCTTC.

V is TRBV7-9 and J is TRBJ2-1, with 7 bases fitting TRBD2. Per germline, CDR1 SEHNR and CDR2 FQNEAQ (reference sequence). With V trimmed by 0 bases and J by 7 bases, 6 bases remained unmatched. This CDR3 spans 15 amino acids. The CDR3 DNA is TGTGCCAGCAGCTTAGCGGGAGGGCCTACGAATGAGCAGTTCTTC. This codes for CASSLAGGPTNEQFF.

Many counts were recorded for this clonotype. This chain uses TRBV5-1 with TRBJ1-4, with D possibly TRBD1 on 5 matching bases. V gave up 4 bases and J gave up 3 bases, with 7 bases separating them. The CDR3 is made up of 13 amino acids. Germline lookup yields CDR1 SGHRS and CDR2 YFSETQ. CDR3 sequence reads: CASSPGPNEKLFF. The DNA for the CDR3 is TGCGCCAGCAGCCCGGGACCTAATGAAAAACTGTTTTTT. Supplemented by reference TRBV5-1 and TRBJ1-4, the full variable domain reads KAGVTQTPRYLIKTRGQQVTLSCSPISGHRSVSWYQQTPGQGLQFLFEYFSETQRNKGNFPGRFSGRQFSNSRSEMNVSTLELGDSALYLCASSPGPNEKLFFGSGTQLSVL.

This clonotype was observed a few times. This chain joins TRBV5-1 and TRBJ2-1; possibly TRBD1 or TRBD2 for D (5 bases each). With 4 bases removed from V and 7 bases from J, the gap between germline ends came to 18 bases. From germline, CDR1 is SGHRS and CDR2 YFSETQ. The CDR3 covers 15 residues. The CDR3: CASSVRDGWLNEQFF. The CDR3 nucleotides read TGCGCCAGCAGCGTCCGGGACGGATGGTTGAATGAGCAGTTCTTC.

V gene TRBV29-1 combines with J gene TRBJ2-1, with 7 bases lining up with TRBD2. CDR1 and CDR2 from the germline V gene are SQVTM and ANQGSEA. Germline trimming cut 2 bases from V and 1 base from J; bases unmatched to any gene: 2. The CDR3 consists of 14 residues. CDR3 sequence reads: CSVEWGGSYNEQFF. The CDR3 DNA reads TGCAGCGTTGAATGGGGGGGTTCCTACAATGAGCAGTTCTTC.

The chain has TRBV24-1 and TRBJ2-1; the D gene could be TRBD1 or TRBD2 (5 bases each). V gave up 2 bases and J gave up 10 bases, with 8 bases separating them. Looked up from germline, CDR1 is KGHDR and CDR2 is SFDVKD. The CDR3 contains 12 residues. CDR3: CATSDSRGEQFF. The CDR3 DNA reads as TGTGCCACCAGTGATTCACGGGGCGAGCAGTTCTTC.

This clonotype occurred a few times. The chain employs TRBV5-1 and TRBJ2-1, with 8 positions matching TRBD2. This CDR3 spans 15 amino acids. Trimming removed 3 bases from V and 6 bases from J; junction bases left unmatched: 8. Germline CDR1 reads SGHRS; CDR2 reads YFSETQ. CDR3 sequence reads: CASSWGLGAFNEQFF. CDR3 DNA: TGCGCCAGCAGCTGGGGACTAGGGGCATTCAATGAGCAGTTCTTC.

The chain employs TRBV10-3 and TRBJ2-7, with 8 bases matching TRBD2. The junction had 2 bases not matched to a gene; V was cut back by 0 bases and J by 4 bases. This CDR3 has 14 amino acids. Germline-derived CDR1 and CDR2 are ENHRY and SYGVKD. The CDR3 bases are TGTGCCATCAGTGAGTCACGGGAGGGATACGAGCAGTACTTC. This sequence encodes CAISESREGYEQYF.

This clonotype was counted between two and nine times. The chain joins TRBV29-1 to TRBJ2-1; no definite D call. CDR3 length: 13 residues. Trimming left V 4 bases short and J 2 bases short, with 9 bases between. From germline, CDR1 is SQVTM and CDR2 ANQGSEA. The DNA for the CDR3 is TGCAGCGTTGTATCCGCGGCCTACAATGAGCAGTTCTTC. Protein: CSVVSAAYNEQFF.

The chain joins TRBV10-3 to TRBJ2-7; 10 bases fit TRBD2. The J segment lost 1 base and the V segment lost 6 bases, leaving 3 bases of the junction unmatched. The CDR3 runs to 14 residues. Germline CDR1 reads ENHRY; CDR2 reads SYGVKD. CDR3 nucleotides: TGTGCCATCAGGGGAGCGGGAGGGTCCTACGAGCAGTACTTC. Its protein product is CAIRGAGGSYEQYF.

The chain joins TRBV10-2 to TRBJ2-7; TRBD2 might be the D (6 bases). Germline V gives CDR1 WSHSY, CDR2 SAAADI. V was cut by 6 bases and J by 0 bases, with 9 bases left in between. CDR3 size: 13 residues. Here the CDR3 reads CASRAGTSYEQYF. The CDR3, as DNA: TGCGCCAGCAGAGCGGGTACCTCCTACGAGCAGTACTTC.

A few counts support this clonotype. The CDR3 region is CASIPTSGSFAGSYNEQFF. The CDR3 nucleotides read TGTGCCAGCATCCCGACTAGCGGGAGTTTCGCGGGCTCCTACAATGAGCAGTTCTTC. The V call is TRBV28, the J call TRBJ2-1; TRBD2 matches 12 bases. Germline V gene sequence: CDR1 MDHEN, CDR2 SYDVKM. The CDR3 has 19 amino acids. The V and J ends lost 7 bases and 0 bases, in that order; junction bases with no gene match: 13.

This chain links TRBV20-1 with TRBJ1-1, with TRBD1 as a possible D gene (5 bases). This CDR3 is built from 12 residues. Germline V gene sequence: CDR1 DFQATT, CDR2 SNEGSKA (reference sequence). Trimming removed 6 bases from V and 4 bases from J, with 12 bases in between. The chain's CDR3 is CSAGRQSTEAFF. The CDR3 nucleotides are TGCAGTGCAGGCCGACAGTCCACTGAAGCTTTCTTT.

This clonotype was counted only a few times. The genes are TRBV5-1 and TRBJ2-2; 10 bases line up with TRBD1. V lost 6 bases and J lost 0; bases outside the gene matches: 5. Germline V CDR1 and CDR2: SGHRS, YFSETQ. This CDR3 has 16 residues. The CDR3 region has the DNA TGCGCCAGCATCCTTGGACAGGGGGCGAACACCGGGGAGCTGTTTTTT. Residues: CASILGQGANTGELFF. The whole variable domain, filled in from reference TRBV5-1 and TRBJ2-2, reads KAGVTQTPRYLIKTRGQQVTLSCSPISGHRSVSWYQQTPGQGLQFLFEYFSETQRNKGNFPGRFSGRQFSNSRSEMNVSTLELGDSALYLCASILGQGANTGELFFGEGSRLTVL.

The V and J genes are TRBV29-1 and TRBJ2-5; TRBD1 aligns across 9 bases. With V trimmed by 6 bases and J by 5 bases, 7 bases remained unmatched. The CDR3 runs to 13 residues. Germline CDR1 is SQVTM and CDR2 is ANQGSEA. The CDR3 DNA reads TGCAGCGTGGACGGGACAGGGAGGGAGACCCAGTACTTC. This translates into CSVDGTGRETQYF.